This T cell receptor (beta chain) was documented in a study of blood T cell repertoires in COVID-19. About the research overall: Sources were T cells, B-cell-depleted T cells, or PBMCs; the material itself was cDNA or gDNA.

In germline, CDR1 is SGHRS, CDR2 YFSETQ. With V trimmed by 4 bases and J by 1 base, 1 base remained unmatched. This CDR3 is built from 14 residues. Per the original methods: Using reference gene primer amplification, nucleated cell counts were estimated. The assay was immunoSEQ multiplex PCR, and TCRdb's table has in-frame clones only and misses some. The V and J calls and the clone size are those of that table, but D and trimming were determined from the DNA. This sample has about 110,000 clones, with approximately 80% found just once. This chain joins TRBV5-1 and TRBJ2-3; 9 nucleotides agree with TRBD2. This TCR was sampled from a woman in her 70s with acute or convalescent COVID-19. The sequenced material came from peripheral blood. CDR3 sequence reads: CASSRTSGTDTQYF. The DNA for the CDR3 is TGCGCCAGCAGCCGGACTAGCGGCACAGATACGCAGTATTTT. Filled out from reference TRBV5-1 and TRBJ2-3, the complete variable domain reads KAGVTQTPRYLIKTRGQQVTLSCSPISGHRSVSWYQQTPGQGLQFLFEYFSETQRNKGNFPGRFSGRQFSNSRSEMNVSTLELGDSALYLCASSRTSGTDTQYFGPGTRLTVL.